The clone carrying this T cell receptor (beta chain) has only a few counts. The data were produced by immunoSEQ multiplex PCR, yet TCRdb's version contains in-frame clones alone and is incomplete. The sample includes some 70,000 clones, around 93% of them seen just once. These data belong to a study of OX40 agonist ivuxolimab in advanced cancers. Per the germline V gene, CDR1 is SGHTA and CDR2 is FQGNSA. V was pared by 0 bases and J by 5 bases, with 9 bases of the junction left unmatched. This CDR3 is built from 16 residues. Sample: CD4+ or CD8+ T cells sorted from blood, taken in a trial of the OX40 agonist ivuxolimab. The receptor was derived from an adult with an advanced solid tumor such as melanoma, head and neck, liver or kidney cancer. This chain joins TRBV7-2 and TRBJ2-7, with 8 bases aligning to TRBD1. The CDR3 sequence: CASSLAGAGGYHEQYF. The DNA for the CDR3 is TGTGCCAGCAGCTTAGCGGGGGCAGGGGGCTACCACGAGCAGTACTTC.